The following is a T cell receptor beta chain sequence with its context. Profiling relied on immunoSEQ multiplex PCR, and the TCRdb table lists in-frame clones only, not all of them. The sample has approximately 74,000 clones, over 75% seen once; the top ten hold about 4.5%. The V gene end was trimmed by 1 base and the J gene end by 1 base; junction bases not matched to a gene: 2. This CDR3 has 16 residues. Germline assignment: CDR1 SGHTA and CDR2 FQGNSA. This entry comes from a study of technical replicates of blood from a handful of donors. The TCR originated in a human donor in good health. Some clones in this sample may be carry-over from other donors' samples. The chain has TRBV7-2 and TRBJ2-5; 11 bases are shared with TRBD2. The sequencing sample was made of PBMCs. The CDR3 protein is CASSLVAGGFQETQYF. The CDR3 DNA reads TGTGCCAGCAGCTTAGTAGCGGGGGGGTTCCAAGAGACCCAGTACTTC.